One sample yielded the 5 T cell receptor beta chains listed below, sequenced in a study of shared clonotypes between healthy human individuals. CD45RO-negative, CCR7-selected cells formed the naive CD8 fraction, which excluded terminally differentiated effector memory CD45RA+ cells. Profiling relied on immunoSEQ multiplex PCR, and the TCRdb table lists in-frame clones only, not all of them. The sample lists about 2.1 million clones; about 94% were seen once. Sequenced material: naive CD8+ T cells from PBMCs. These receptors were taken from a man aged 18 to 35 in good health. Some clones in this sample may be carry-over from other donors' samples.

The chain uses TRBV5-1 and TRBJ2-1, with unresolved D. V shed 2 bases and J shed 0 bases, with 9 bases lying between them. CDR3 length: 15 residues. Germline CDR1 SGHRS, CDR2 YFSETQ. The CDR3 loop reads CASSFIISSYNEQFF. CDR3 nucleotide sequence: TGCGCCAGCAGCTTTATAATTAGCTCCTACAATGAGCAGTTCTTC.

V usage is TRBV9 and J usage is TRBJ2-3, with 8 bases that match TRBD1. Trimming at V came to 3 bases and at J to 11 bases, leaving 5 bases not matched to a gene. This CDR3 is built from 12 residues. Germline lookup yields CDR1 SGDLS and CDR2 YYNGEE. The CDR3 region is CASSGRGQEQYF. For the CDR3, the DNA is TGTGCCAGCAGCGGCAGGGGGCAAGAGCAGTATTTT.

The chain carries TRBV27 and TRBJ2-7, with TRBD2 identical over 8 bases. The ends lost 3 bases at V and 2 bases at J; junction bases unmatched: 3. This CDR3 is 14 amino acids long. The germline V gene encodes CDR1 MNHEY and CDR2 SMNVEV (reference sequence). In nucleotides, the CDR3 is TGTGCCAGCAGTTTTTCGGGAGGGCCCTACGAGCAGTACTTC. Translating gives CASSFSGGPYEQYF.

The chain is built from TRBV6-5 and TRBJ1-2; D is ambiguous. This CDR3 comprises 16 residues. Trimming stripped 0 bases from V and 0 bases from J, with 11 bases between. Germline values: CDR1 MNHEY, CDR2 SVGAGI. CDR3 region: CASSYSVRVANYGYTF. The CDR3 DNA reads as TGTGCCAGCAGTTACTCGGTCCGGGTAGCTAACTATGGCTACACCTTC.

The chain has TRBV5-1 and TRBJ2-3; D is uncertain. V lost 0 bases and J lost 0, with 14 bases in between. CDR3 size: 17 residues. Germline-derived CDR1 and CDR2 are SGHRS and YFSETQ. The CDR3 region has the DNA TGCGCCAGCAGCTTGGACTTTCAGCATTCTAGCACAGATACGCAGTATTTT. This gives the protein CASSLDFQHSSTDTQYF.